The next 20 T cell receptor beta chains were all read from a single sample in a study of T cells after yellow fever vaccination. TCRdb reanalysed the 5' RACE reads using MiXCR and keeps one entry per CDR3 protein. The table records some 32,000 distinct CDR3 sequences, approximately 4.7% of them present only once. Sample: CD8+ T cells sorted from PBMCs, taken 5 days after the yellow fever booster vaccination. Receptors originate from a man aged 30 to 45 who received the YFV17D yellow fever vaccine.

This clonotype was seen at least ten times. The V gene is TRBV6-5, the J gene TRBJ1-1; D is perhaps TRBD1 (6 bases). The V gene lost 8 bases and the J gene lost 0 bases, with 7 bases spanning the gap. This CDR3 has 12 residues. The V gene's germline CDR1 is MNHEY and CDR2 SVGAGI. The CDR3 DNA reads as TGTGCCAGCCAGGGGCTGAACACTGAAGCTTTCTTT. It specifies CASQGLNTEAFF.

The chain couples TRBV4-1 to TRBJ2-7, with 8 bases matching TRBD1. Trimming at V came to 0 bases and at J to 3 bases, leaving 7 bases not matched to a gene. In germline, CDR1 is MGHRA, CDR2 YSYEKL. This CDR3 spans 16 amino acids. The CDR3 protein is CASSQESGGAVYEQYF. Written as DNA, the CDR3 is TGCGCCAGCAGCCAAGAATCAGGGGGCGCGGTCTACGAGCAGTACTTC.

This clonotype was seen at least ten times. This chain links TRBV29-1 with TRBJ2-2; no clear D. The CDR3 is 12 residues long. Trimming cost V 7 bases and J 4 bases, with 10 bases left between them. The germline CDR1 and CDR2 sequences are SQVTM and ANQGSEA. The CDR3 sequence is CSAEDSTGELFF. Here the CDR3 DNA reads TGCAGCGCCGAGGATTCCACCGGGGAGCTGTTTTTT.

This clonotype was observed at least ten times. The chain couples TRBV3-1 to TRBJ2-3, with 7 bases matching TRBD2. The CDR3 covers 16 residues. The germline V gene has CDR1 LGHDT and CDR2 YNNKEL (reference sequence). With V trimmed by 4 bases and J by 2 bases, 9 bases remained unmatched. This CDR3 is CASSPPSGTTTDTQYF. The CDR3 region has the DNA TGTGCCAGCAGCCCCCCGAGCGGGACTACCACAGATACGCAGTATTTT.

This clonotype is labeled large. The gene calls are TRBV4-2 and TRBJ2-3; the match to TRBD2 covers 13 bases. J lost 2 bases, V lost 3 bases, and 5 bases had no gene match. CDR1 is LGHNA, CDR2 YNFKEQ, per germline. The CDR3 extends over 17 amino acids. The CDR3 DNA is TGTGCCAGCAGCCAGGCCGGGACTAGCGGGGACACAGATACGCAGTATTTT. Protein product: CASSQAGTSGDTDTQYF.

The DNA for the CDR3 is TGTGCCTGCCCCGGGCGGGGGGGCTGTGATGAGCAGTTCTTC. Its protein product is CACPGRGGCDEQFF. This rearrangement joins TRBV30 to TRBJ2-1; 9 bases are shared with TRBD2. Germline CDR1 GTSNPN, CDR2 SVGIG (reference sequence). CDR3 length: 14 residues. The V gene end was trimmed by 6 bases and the J gene end by 8 bases; junction bases not matched to a gene: 11.

In its sample, this clonotype is medium-sized. This chain joins TRBV27 and TRBJ2-1; 10 positions match TRBD2. This CDR3 comprises 19 residues. J gave up 8 bases and V 1 base, and 17 bases lay outside the gene matches. Per the germline V gene, CDR1 is MNHEY and CDR2 is SMNVEV (reference sequence). The DNA for the CDR3 is TGTGCCAGCAGTTTATACGGGGGAGGATTTCGACTAGCGGGCTATGAGCAGTTCTTC. Protein product: CASSLYGGGFRLAGYEQFF.

This clonotype was detected ten times or more. This chain links TRBV10-2 with TRBJ2-1; a weak D match, TRBD2 (5 bases). Trimming cost V 4 bases and J 9 bases, with 16 bases left between them. The CDR3 runs to 14 residues. Germline CDR1 reads WSHSY; CDR2 reads SAAADI. CDR3: CASSGDRESSEQFF. In DNA, the CDR3 is TGCGCCAGCAGTGGTGATAGGGAGTCGAGTGAGCAGTTCTTC.

This chain uses TRBV29-1 with TRBJ2-7, with D tentatively TRBD1 (6 bases). V lost 6 bases and J lost 1, with 13 bases in between. CDR1 and CDR2 from the germline V gene are SQVTM and ANQGSEA. This CDR3 is 13 amino acids long. The CDR3 loop is CSVKGGTSYEQYF. DNA for the CDR3: TGCAGCGTCAAAGGGGGTACTTCCTACGAGCAGTACTTC.

Ten or more counts support this clonotype. V usage is TRBV9 and J usage is TRBJ2-7, with 10 bases fitting TRBD2. Germline trimming cut 4 bases from V and 3 bases from J; bases unmatched to any gene: 4. CDR3 length: 14 amino acids. Germline loops: CDR1 SGDLS, CDR2 YYNGEE. The CDR3 protein is CASSPSGSGYEQYF. The CDR3 DNA sequence: TGTGCCAGCAGCCCTAGCGGGAGTGGCTACGAGCAGTACTTC.

This clonotype was counted at least ten times. The V call is TRBV21-1, the J call TRBJ2-2; the table's D call, TRBD2, has no DNA check behind it. TRBV21-1 is a listed pseudogene. The CDR3 length is 17 residues. This chain's CDR3 is CASSELPGLDLTGELFF. CDR3 nucleotide sequence: TGTGCCAGCAGCGAGCTCCCGGGACTAGATTTAACCGGGGAGCTGTTTTTT.

The sample holds many counts of this clonotype. The V and J genes are TRBV29-1 and TRBJ2-1, with D possibly called TRBD1 or TRBD2 (5 bases each). The germline V and J ends were trimmed by 6 bases and 2 bases, with 17 bases remaining between them. This CDR3 is built from 15 residues. CDR1 is SQVTM and CDR2 is ANQGSEA in the germline V gene. CDR3 sequence reads: CSVPEWGSPYNEQFF. DNA for the CDR3: TGCAGCGTCCCTGAGTGGGGGAGCCCCTACAATGAGCAGTTCTTC.

This clonotype was seen at least ten times. The chain uses TRBV19 and TRBJ1-3; D is uncertain. The V gene's germline CDR1 is LNHDA and CDR2 SQIVND (reference sequence). The CDR3 spans 14 residues. With 1 base removed from V and 2 bases from J, the gap between germline ends came to 6 bases. The CDR3 reads CASSIVDAGNTIYF. In nucleotides, the CDR3 is TGTGCCAGTAGTATAGTGGACGCTGGAAACACCATATATTTT.

Ten or more counts support this clonotype. This chain links TRBV11-2 with TRBJ1-5, with TRBD1 identical over 8 bases. CDR1 and CDR2 from the germline V gene are SGHAT and FQNNGV. V was clipped by 1 base and J by 2 bases; unmatched bases: 10. The CDR3 runs to 18 residues. CDR3 amino acids: CASSLVQGASRGNQPQHF. The CDR3 DNA reads as TGTGCCAGCAGCTTAGTTCAGGGGGCTTCAAGGGGCAATCAGCCCCAGCATTTT.

This clonotype appeared many times. V usage is TRBV5-1 and J usage is TRBJ2-1, with 14 bases fitting TRBD2. After removal of 4 bases from V and 3 bases from J, the junction contained 6 bases not matched to a gene. This CDR3 has 17 residues. From germline, CDR1 is SGHRS and CDR2 YFSETQ. The CDR3 sequence: CASSPPTSGRGYNEQFF. The CDR3 nucleotides read TGCGCCAGCAGCCCCCCGACTAGCGGGAGGGGCTACAATGAGCAGTTCTTC.

This clonotype has at least ten counts. J is TRBJ2-3 and V is TRBV5-1; the match to TRBD1 covers 7 bases. CDR1 is SGHRS and CDR2 is YFSETQ in the germline V gene. This CDR3 has 15 residues. J gave up 4 bases and V 0 bases, and 5 bases lay outside the gene matches. CDR3 residues: CASSLGQGVSDTQYF. The CDR3 bases are TGCGCCAGCAGCTTGGGACAGGGAGTGTCAGATACGCAGTATTTT.

This clonotype has a count of ten or more. The junction and the germline gene differ at one end; a read error may be behind it. CDR3 sequence: CASSGTLRDREGNEQLF. CDR3 nucleotide sequence: TGTGCCAGCAGCGGGACACTTCGGGACAGGGAGGGTAATGAGCAGTTATTC. The rearrangement uses TRBV11-3 and TRBJ2-1, with 9 bases identical to TRBD1. From germline, CDR1 is SGHNT and CDR2 YENEEA. The CDR3 length is 17 residues.

The table lists this clonotype with many counts. The chain uses TRBV30 and TRBJ2-5, with unresolved D. The germline CDR1 and CDR2 sequences are GTSNPN and SVGIG (reference sequence). The CDR3 is 10 residues long. The V end lost 4 bases, the J end lost 4 bases, and 4 bases lay between the germline ends. CDR3 DNA sequence: TGTGCCTGGAAGAGAGAGACCCAGTACTTC. Translation: CAWKRETQYF.

There are many counts of this clonotype. The chain joins TRBV9 to TRBJ1-5, with 9 nucleotides matching TRBD1. CDR3 length: 13 residues. Germline lookup yields CDR1 SGDLS and CDR2 YYNGEE. The trim removed 7 bases at V and 6 bases at J, leaving 5 bases unmatched. As DNA, the CDR3 is TGTGCCAGCGGGACAGGGATCGGTCAGCCCCAGCATTTT. Its protein product is CASGTGIGQPQHF.

This clonotype was recorded many times. The genes are TRBV27 and TRBJ2-1; D is tentatively TRBD1 or TRBD2 (5 bases each). Per germline, CDR1 MNHEY and CDR2 SMNVEV (reference sequence). This CDR3 contains 13 residues. With 6 bases removed from V and 10 bases from J, the gap between germline ends came to 16 bases. CDR3 loop: CASSVWGSEEQFF. CDR3 nucleotides: TGTGCCAGCAGCGTGTGGGGGTCGGAGGAGCAGTTCTTC.